The 22 T cell receptor beta chains given below trace back to one sample, sequenced in a study of molecular identifiers for immune sequencing clone quantification. From the PCR reads, TCRdb called clonotypes with MiXCR, one entry per CDR3 protein. The sample consists of a few hundred thousand distinct CDR3 sequences, 20% to 25% of them appearing once. The specimen was naive CD8+ T cells from blood, with Jurkat cell RNA spiked in. Sample subset: FACS-sorted CD8+CD4-CCR7+CD45RA+ naive T cells. These TCRs come from a human donor in good health. Some libraries in this study had Jurkat cell RNA spiked in.

This clonotype has at least ten counts. The chain joins TRBV7-6 to TRBJ2-7; TRBD2 matches at 7 bases. Germline lookup yields CDR1 SGHVS and CDR2 FNYEAQ. The V gene end was trimmed by 5 bases and the J gene end by 4 bases; junction bases not matched to a gene: 17. This CDR3 has 17 residues. The CDR3 DNA reads as TGTGCCAGCAGCCTAACCCTAGCGGACTCCCTGCCGTACGAGCAGTACTTC. This gives the protein CASSLTLADSLPYEQYF.

J is TRBJ1-4 and V is TRBV11-2; D is unclear. This CDR3 spans 15 amino acids. The ends were cut back, 5 bases at V and 4 bases at J, with 14 bases in the middle. CDR1 is SGHAT and CDR2 is FQNNGV in the germline V gene. The CDR3 protein is CASSGEAGYNEKLFF. The CDR3 DNA reads as TGTGCCAGCAGCGGAGAGGCAGGATATAATGAAAAACTGTTTTTT.

This clonotype was seen only a few times. It may be a read error: a sequence one base away is much more abundant. The V call is TRBV7-9, the J call TRBJ1-5, with 10 bases lining up with TRBD1. The assigned J gene may be wrong: the sequence end matches TRBJ2-3 better. From germline, CDR1 is SEHNR and CDR2 FQNEAQ (reference sequence). The CDR3 is made up of 14 amino acids. CDR3 DNA: TGTGCCAGCAGTCCAGGACAGGGGGGTCAGCCCCAGTATTTT. Its translation: CASSPGQGGQPQYF.

This clonotype appeared a few times. V and J are TRBV30 and TRBJ1-4, with a tentative D call TRBD1 (5 bases). The CDR3 runs 15 residues. The V end was cut by 0 bases, the J end by 5 bases, with 13 bases between. Germline assignment: CDR1 GTSNPN and CDR2 SVGIG (reference sequence). The CDR3 nucleotides are TGTGCCTGGAGTGTTCTCCTGGCAGGGAATGAAAAACTGTTTTTT. Protein sequence: CAWSVLLAGNEKLFF.

This clonotype was seen many times. V gene TRBV20-1 combines with J gene TRBJ2-3, with a possible D match to TRBD1 (5 bases). The CDR3 is 15 amino acids. Trimming removed 5 bases at V and 0 bases at J, with 15 bases between. CDR1 is DFQATT, CDR2 SNEGSKA, per germline (reference sequence). Written as DNA, the CDR3 is TGCAGTGCTTCTACAGACAGAAATAGCACAGATACGCAGTATTTT. This codes for CSASTDRNSTDTQYF.

This clonotype was counted many times. The V gene is TRBV3-1, the J gene TRBJ2-2; 7 bases fit TRBD2. This CDR3 has 16 residues. Germline V lookup: CDR1 LGHDT, CDR2 YNNKEL (reference sequence). Trimming removed 6 bases from V and 2 bases from J; junction bases left unmatched: 9. The CDR3 here is CASSPTSTKNTGELFF. In nucleotides, the CDR3 is TGTGCCAGCAGTCCGACTAGCACGAAAAACACCGGGGAGCTGTTTTTT.

This chain links TRBV19 with TRBJ2-1; D might be TRBD1 (6 bases). CDR3 size: 15 residues. The germline V gene encodes CDR1 LNHDA and CDR2 SQIVND (reference sequence). V was shortened by 5 bases and J by 6 bases, with 17 bases between the two germline ends. The CDR3 loop is CASSHQGREVNEQFF. Here the CDR3 DNA reads TGTGCCAGTAGTCATCAGGGGAGAGAGGTCAATGAGCAGTTCTTC.

The sample holds many counts of this clonotype. The CDR3 DNA reads TGTGCCAGCAGCCCCCCTACGGTTTCGAACACTGAAGCTTTCTTT. It is translated as CASSPPTVSNTEAFF. The J gene is TRBJ1-1, the V gene TRBV7-9, with no clear D. Germline values: CDR1 SEHNR, CDR2 FQNEAQ (reference sequence). This CDR3 comprises 15 residues. The V end lost 5 bases, the J end lost 1 base, and 14 bases lay between the germline ends. The complete variable domain, with remaining parts taken from reference TRBV7-9 and TRBJ1-1, reads DTGVSQNPRHKITKRGQNVTFRCDPISEHNRLYWYRQTLGQGPEFLTYFQNEAQLEKSRLLSDRFSAERPKGSFSTLEIQRTEQGDSAMYLCASSPPTVSNTEAFFGQGTRLTVV.

Turning to this clonotype: This may be a read error, as it is one base from a much larger clone. Lacking the conserved final phenylalanine or tryptophan, this CDR3 likely reflects a read error. The J gene is TRBJ1-2, the V gene TRBV9, with D maybe TRBD1 (5 bases). Trimming shortened V by 0 bases and J by 2 bases, and 11 bases separated the two germline ends. Germline V CDR1 and CDR2: SGDLS, YYNGEE. This CDR3 region has 15 residues. CDR3 amino acids: CASSVDQGTNYGYTL. CDR3 bases: TGTGCCAGCAGCGTAGACCAGGGCACAAACTATGGCTACACCCTC.

A few counts support this clonotype. V is TRBV20-1 and J is TRBJ2-3; the D call may be TRBD1 or TRBD2 (5 bases each). There are 12 residues in the CDR3. Trimming took off 3 bases at V and 8 bases at J, with 12 bases between the two ends. From germline, CDR1 is DFQATT and CDR2 SNEGSKA (reference sequence). The CDR3 loop is CSARGPRGTQYF. As DNA, the CDR3 is TGCAGTGCTAGGGGACCCCGGGGTACGCAGTATTTT.

This clonotype occurred a few times. J is TRBJ2-3 and V is TRBV18; TRBD2 aligns across 7 bases. The CDR3 consists of 15 residues. V shed 3 bases and J 1 base; nucleotides not matched to a gene: 4. From germline, CDR1 is KGHSH and CDR2 LQKENI. The CDR3 protein is CASSPPGGGTDTQYF. The CDR3 coding sequence is TGTGCCAGCTCACCCCCGGGGGGAGGCACAGATACGCAGTATTTT.

The table lists this clonotype with a few counts. This chain links TRBV6-2 or TRBV6-3 with TRBJ2-7, with 10 bases matching TRBD2. With 0 bases clipped from V and 7 bases from J, the junction kept 9 bases outside the gene matches. The CDR3 length is 16 residues. Germline lookup yields CDR1 MNHEY and CDR2 SVGEGT. The CDR3 DNA sequence: TGTGCCAGCAGTTACTCCCCTAGCGGGGGTAGTCTGGAGCAGTACTTC. Translated, it gives CASSYSPSGGSLEQYF.

This clonotype was observed a few times. The chain combines TRBV28 with TRBJ1-5; unclear D gene. Germline V lookup: CDR1 MDHEN, CDR2 SYDVKM. V was pared by 4 bases and J by 5 bases, with 15 bases between. The CDR3 spans 15 residues. The CDR3 reads CASSYRFLGDQPQHF. CDR3 bases: TGTGCCAGCAGTTACCGTTTCCTAGGCGATCAGCCCCAGCATTTT.

This clonotype was observed a few times. The J gene is TRBJ2-7, the V gene TRBV7-2; 9 positions agree with TRBD2. The germline CDR1 and CDR2 sequences are SGHTA and FQGNSA. V was pared by 3 bases and J by 4 bases, with 4 bases of the junction left unmatched. There are 14 residues in the CDR3. The chain's CDR3 is CASSFWTSVYEQYF. CDR3 coding DNA: TGTGCCAGCAGCTTTTGGACTAGCGTTTACGAGCAGTACTTC.

The J gene is TRBJ2-1, the V gene TRBV7-9; TRBD2 might be the D (6 bases). CDR3 length equals 12 residues. V was pared by 10 bases and J by 5 bases, with 12 bases between. Germline V lookup: CDR1 SEHNR, CDR2 FQNEAQ (reference sequence). The CDR3, as DNA: TGTGCCACCCGGGACTTTAACAATGAGCAGTTCTTC. Its protein is CATRDFNNEQFF.

At least ten counts were recorded for this clonotype. J is TRBJ1-1 and V is TRBV2; D unclear. V lost 8 bases to trimming and J lost 4 bases, with 14 bases between them. In germline, CDR1 is SNHLY, CDR2 FYNNEI. This CDR3 has 13 amino acids. The CDR3 DNA follows: TGTGCCAGCCTAGAGCTAGGAAGCACTGAAGCTTTCTTT. Its protein is CASLELGSTEAFF.

The chain links TRBV5-6 to TRBJ2-7; D is perhaps TRBD2 (6 bases). Germline CDR1 and CDR2: SGHDT and YYEEEE. Trimming shortened V by 3 bases and J by 5 bases, and 15 bases separated the two germline ends. The CDR3 has 14 residues. The CDR3 loop is CASSSGLQRHEQYF. CDR3 nucleotide sequence: TGTGCCAGCAGCTCGGGACTGCAGCGGCACGAGCAGTACTTC.

Details on this clonotype: One junction end disagrees with the germline gene, perhaps due to a read error. This sequence joins TRBV6-5 and TRBJ2-7, with 8 bases aligning to TRBD2. Per germline, CDR1 MNHEY and CDR2 SVGAGI. The CDR3 length is 12 residues. CDR3 bases: TGTGCCAGCAGCCCCCACCGCCCTAGCGGGTGTTTC. Its protein is CASSPHRPSGCF.

This clonotype was observed a few times. The chain couples TRBV19 to TRBJ2-3, with unresolved D. The CDR3 length is 13 residues. V lost 3 bases to trimming and J lost 5 bases, with 9 bases between them. Germline CDR1 is LNHDA and CDR2 is SQIVND (reference sequence). CDR3 in amino acids: CASSMGSLDTQYF. In DNA, the CDR3 is TGTGCCAGTAGTATGGGTTCTCTAGATACGCAGTATTTT. Using reference TRBV19 and TRBJ2-3 for the parts outside the CDR3, the full variable domain is DGGITQSPKYLFRKEGQNVTLSCEQNLNHDAMYWYRQDPGQGLRLIYYSQIVNDFQKGDIAEGYSVSREKKESFPLTVTSAQKNPTAFYLCASSMGSLDTQYFGPGTRLTVL.

As to this clonotype: This could be a read error, since a much larger clone is one nucleotide away. The chain combines TRBV10-3 with TRBJ2-3; D possibly corresponds to TRBD2 (6 bases). Deletions cut 4 bases from V and 1 base from J, with 18 bases between. This CDR3 region has 17 residues. The germline V gene encodes CDR1 ENHRY and CDR2 SYGVKD. Written as DNA, the CDR3 is TGTGCCATCAGTGGGGCGGGACCCCTTCTCGGCACAGATACGCAGTATTTT. It yields the protein CAISGAGPLLGTDTQYF.

V is TRBV4-3 and J is TRBJ2-1; D is perhaps TRBD1 or TRBD2 (6 bases each). Trimming stripped 4 bases from V and 8 bases from J, with 27 bases between. CDR3 length: 18 residues. From germline, CDR1 is LGHNA and CDR2 YSLEER. The CDR3 protein is CASSPDWRGARGLDEQFF. The CDR3 DNA is TGCGCCAGCAGCCCAGATTGGAGGGGGGCACGGGGTTTGGATGAGCAGTTCTTC.

The rearrangement uses TRBV4-1 and TRBJ2-1; D tentatively fits TRBD1 or TRBD2 (6 bases each). This CDR3 comprises 17 residues. Germline V lookup: CDR1 MGHRA, CDR2 YSYEKL. Trimming removed 1 base at V and 0 bases at J, with 13 bases between. The CDR3 DNA reads TGCGCCAGCAGCCAAGTGGGGGGCCCCCTCTCCTACAATGAGCAGTTCTTC. Translating it yields CASSQVGGPLSYNEQFF.